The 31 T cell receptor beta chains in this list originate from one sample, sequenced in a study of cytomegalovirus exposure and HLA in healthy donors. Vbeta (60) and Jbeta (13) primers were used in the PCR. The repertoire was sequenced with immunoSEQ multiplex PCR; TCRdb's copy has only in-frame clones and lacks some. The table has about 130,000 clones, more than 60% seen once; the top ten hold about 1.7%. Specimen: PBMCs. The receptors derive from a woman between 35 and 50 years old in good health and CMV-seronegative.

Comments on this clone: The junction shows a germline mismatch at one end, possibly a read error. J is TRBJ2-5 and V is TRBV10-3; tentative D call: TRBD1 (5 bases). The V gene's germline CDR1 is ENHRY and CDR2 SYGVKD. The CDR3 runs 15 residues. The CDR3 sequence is CASSQTTVPQETQYF. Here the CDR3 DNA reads TGTGCCAGCAGTCAAACGACAGTCCCGCAAGAGACCCAGTACTTC.

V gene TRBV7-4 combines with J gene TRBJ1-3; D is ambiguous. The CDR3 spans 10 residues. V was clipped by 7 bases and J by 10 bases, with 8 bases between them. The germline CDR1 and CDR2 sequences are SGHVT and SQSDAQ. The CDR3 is CASIKSTIYF. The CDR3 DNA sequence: TGTGCCAGCATAAAATCGACCATATATTTT.

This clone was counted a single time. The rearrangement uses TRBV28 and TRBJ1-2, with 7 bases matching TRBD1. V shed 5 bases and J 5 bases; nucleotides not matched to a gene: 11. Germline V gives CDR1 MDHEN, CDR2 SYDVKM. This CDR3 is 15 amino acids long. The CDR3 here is CASSLPGQIVYGYTF. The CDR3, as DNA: TGTGCCAGCAGTCTACCGGGACAGATAGTTTATGGCTACACCTTC.

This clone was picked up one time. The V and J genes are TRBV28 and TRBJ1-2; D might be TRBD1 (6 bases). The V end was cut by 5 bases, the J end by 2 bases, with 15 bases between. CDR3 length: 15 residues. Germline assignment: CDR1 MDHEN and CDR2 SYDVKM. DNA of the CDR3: TGTGCCAGCAGTCCTCAGGGGTGGGCCAACTATGGCTACACCTTC. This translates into CASSPQGWANYGYTF.

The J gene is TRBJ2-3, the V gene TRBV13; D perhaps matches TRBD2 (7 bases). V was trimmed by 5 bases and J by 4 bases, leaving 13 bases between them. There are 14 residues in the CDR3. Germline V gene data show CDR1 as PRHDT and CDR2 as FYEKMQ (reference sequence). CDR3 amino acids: CASSDRGGPDTQYF. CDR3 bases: TGTGCCAGCAGCGATAGGGGGGGGCCAGATACGCAGTATTTT.

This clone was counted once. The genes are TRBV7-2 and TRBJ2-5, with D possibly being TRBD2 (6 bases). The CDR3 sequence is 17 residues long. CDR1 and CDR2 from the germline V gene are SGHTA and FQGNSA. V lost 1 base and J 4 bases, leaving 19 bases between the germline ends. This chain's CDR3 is CASSLVGVARGRETQYF. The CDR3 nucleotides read TGTGCCAGCAGCTTAGTGGGGGTAGCGCGGGGACGAGAGACCCAGTACTTC.

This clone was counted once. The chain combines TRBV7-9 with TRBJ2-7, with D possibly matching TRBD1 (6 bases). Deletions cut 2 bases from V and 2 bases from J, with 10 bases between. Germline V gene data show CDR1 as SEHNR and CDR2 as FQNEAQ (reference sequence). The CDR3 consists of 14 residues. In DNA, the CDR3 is TGTGCCAGCAGCTTAAATCCAGGGGCCTACGAGCAGTACTTC. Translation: CASSLNPGAYEQYF.

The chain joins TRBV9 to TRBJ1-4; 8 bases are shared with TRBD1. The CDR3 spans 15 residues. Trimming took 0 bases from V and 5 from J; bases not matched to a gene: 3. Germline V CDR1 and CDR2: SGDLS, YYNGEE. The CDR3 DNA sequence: TGTGCCAGCAGCGTAGGGCCAGGGGGCAATGAAAAACTGTTTTTT. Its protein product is CASSVGPGGNEKLFF.

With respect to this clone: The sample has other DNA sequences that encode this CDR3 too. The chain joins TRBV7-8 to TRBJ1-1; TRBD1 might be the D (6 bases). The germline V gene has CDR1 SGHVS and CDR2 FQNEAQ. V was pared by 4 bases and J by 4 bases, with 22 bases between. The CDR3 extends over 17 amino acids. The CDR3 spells CASSSTSSLTGTTEAFF. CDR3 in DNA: TGTGCCAGCAGCTCTACATCCTCTCTTACAGGGACCACTGAAGCTTTCTTT.

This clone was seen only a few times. The CDR3 loop reads CAGTSGRTGELFF. For the CDR3, the DNA is TGTGCTGGGACTAGCGGGAGGACCGGGGAGCTGTTTTTT. The gene calls are TRBV2 and TRBJ2-2; TRBD2 matches at 15 bases. The germline V gene has CDR1 SNHLY and CDR2 FYNNEI. The CDR3 is made up of 13 amino acids.

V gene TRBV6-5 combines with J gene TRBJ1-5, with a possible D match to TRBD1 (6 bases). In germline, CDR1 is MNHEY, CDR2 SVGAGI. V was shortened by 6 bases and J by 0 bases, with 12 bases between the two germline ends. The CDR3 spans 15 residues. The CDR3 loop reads CASRRTANSNQPQHF. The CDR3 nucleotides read TGTGCCAGCAGGAGGACAGCGAATAGCAATCAGCCCCAGCATTTT.

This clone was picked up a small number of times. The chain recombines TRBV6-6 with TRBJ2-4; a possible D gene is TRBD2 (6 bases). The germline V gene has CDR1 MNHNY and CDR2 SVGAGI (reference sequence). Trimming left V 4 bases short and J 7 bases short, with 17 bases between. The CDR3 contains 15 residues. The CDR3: CASSSHGGARNIQYF. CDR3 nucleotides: TGTGCCAGCAGTTCCCACGGCGGGGCCAGGAACATTCAGTACTTC.

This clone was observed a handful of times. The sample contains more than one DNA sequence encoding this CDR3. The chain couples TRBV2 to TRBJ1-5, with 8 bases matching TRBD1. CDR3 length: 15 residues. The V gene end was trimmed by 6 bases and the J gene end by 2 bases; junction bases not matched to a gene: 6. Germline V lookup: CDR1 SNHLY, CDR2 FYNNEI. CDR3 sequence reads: CASRDRAGGNQPQHF. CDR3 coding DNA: TGTGCCAGCAGGGACAGGGCCGGGGGCAATCAGCCCCAGCATTTT.

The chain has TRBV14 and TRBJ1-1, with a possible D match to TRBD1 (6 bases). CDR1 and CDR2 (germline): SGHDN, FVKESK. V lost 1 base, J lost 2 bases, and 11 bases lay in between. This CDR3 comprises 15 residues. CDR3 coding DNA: TGTGCCAGCAGCCAAGGCTGGGGGCCCAACACTGAAGCTTTCTTT. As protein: CASSQGWGPNTEAFF.

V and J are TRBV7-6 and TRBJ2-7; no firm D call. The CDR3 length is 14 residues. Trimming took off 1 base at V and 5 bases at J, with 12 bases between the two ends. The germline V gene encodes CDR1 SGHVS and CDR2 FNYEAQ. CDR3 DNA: TGTGCCAGCAGCTTAGGTCCGGCGGTGCACGAGCAGTACTTC. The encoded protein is CASSLGPAVHEQYF.

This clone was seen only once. The CDR3 DNA follows: TGTGCCATCAGTGAGTCGATGGGGACATTGAACACTGAAGCTTTCTTT. It is translated as CAISESMGTLNTEAFF. This chain connects TRBV10-3 to TRBJ1-1; perhaps TRBD1 as D (6 bases). The germline V and J ends were trimmed by 0 bases and 0 bases, with 11 bases remaining between them. The CDR3 length is 16 residues. CDR1 and CDR2 (germline): ENHRY, SYGVKD.

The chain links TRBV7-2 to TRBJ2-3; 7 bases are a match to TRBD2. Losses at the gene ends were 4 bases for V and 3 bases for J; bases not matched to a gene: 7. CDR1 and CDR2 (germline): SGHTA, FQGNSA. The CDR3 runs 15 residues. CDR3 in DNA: TGTGCCAGCAGCTCAAGCGGGGAACCGACAGATACGCAGTATTTT. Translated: CASSSSGEPTDTQYF.

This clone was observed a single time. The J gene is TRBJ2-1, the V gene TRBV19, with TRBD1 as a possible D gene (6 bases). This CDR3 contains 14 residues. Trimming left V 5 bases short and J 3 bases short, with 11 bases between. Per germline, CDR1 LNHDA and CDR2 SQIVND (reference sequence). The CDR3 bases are TGTGCCAGTAGTGGACAGTCGAACTACAATGAGCAGTTCTTC. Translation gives CASSGQSNYNEQFF.

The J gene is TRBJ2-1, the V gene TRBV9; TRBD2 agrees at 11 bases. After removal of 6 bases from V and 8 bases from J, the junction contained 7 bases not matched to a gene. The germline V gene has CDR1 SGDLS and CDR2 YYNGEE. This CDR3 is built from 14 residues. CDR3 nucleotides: TGTGCCAGCAAAGAGACTAGCGGGACCGATGAGCAGTTCTTC. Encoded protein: CASKETSGTDEQFF.

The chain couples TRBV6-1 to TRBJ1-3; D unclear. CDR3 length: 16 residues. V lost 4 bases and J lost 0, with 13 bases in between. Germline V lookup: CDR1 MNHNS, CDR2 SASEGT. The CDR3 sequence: CASSGGSSGSGNTIYF. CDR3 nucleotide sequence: TGTGCCAGCAGTGGAGGGAGCTCCGGCTCTGGAAACACCATATATTTT.

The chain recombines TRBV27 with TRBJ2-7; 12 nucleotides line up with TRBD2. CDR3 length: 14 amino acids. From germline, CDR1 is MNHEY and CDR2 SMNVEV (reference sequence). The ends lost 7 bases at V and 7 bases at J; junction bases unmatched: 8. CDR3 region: CASNSGTSGPEQYF. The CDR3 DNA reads TGTGCCAGCAACTCCGGGACTAGCGGGCCTGAGCAGTACTTC.

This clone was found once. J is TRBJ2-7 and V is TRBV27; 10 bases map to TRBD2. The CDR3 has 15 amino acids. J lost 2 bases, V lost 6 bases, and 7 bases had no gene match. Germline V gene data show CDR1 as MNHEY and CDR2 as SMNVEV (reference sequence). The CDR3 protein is CASSRVAGGPYEQYF. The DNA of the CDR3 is TGTGCCAGCAGCCGAGTAGCGGGAGGACCCTACGAGCAGTACTTC.

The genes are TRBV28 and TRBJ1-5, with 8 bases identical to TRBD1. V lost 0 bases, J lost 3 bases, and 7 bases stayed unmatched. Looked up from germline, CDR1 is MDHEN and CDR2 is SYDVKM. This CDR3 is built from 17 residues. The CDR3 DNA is TGTGCCAGCAGTTTATGGGGAGGGACAGGAAACAATCAGCCCCAGCATTTT. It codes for CASSLWGGTGNNQPQHF.

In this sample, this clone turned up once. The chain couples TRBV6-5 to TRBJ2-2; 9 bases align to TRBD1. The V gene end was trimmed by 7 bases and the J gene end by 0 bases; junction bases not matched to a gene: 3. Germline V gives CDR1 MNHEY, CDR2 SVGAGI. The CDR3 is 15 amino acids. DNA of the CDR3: TGTGCCAGCACCTGGGACAGGGCGAACACCGGGGAGCTGTTTTTT. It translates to CASTWDRANTGELFF.

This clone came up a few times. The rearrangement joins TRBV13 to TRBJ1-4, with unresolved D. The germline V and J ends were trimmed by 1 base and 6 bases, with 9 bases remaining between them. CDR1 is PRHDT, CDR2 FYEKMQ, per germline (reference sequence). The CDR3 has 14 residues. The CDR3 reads CASSLARMHEKLFF. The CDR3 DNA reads TGTGCCAGCAGCTTAGCCAGGATGCATGAAAAACTGTTTTTT.

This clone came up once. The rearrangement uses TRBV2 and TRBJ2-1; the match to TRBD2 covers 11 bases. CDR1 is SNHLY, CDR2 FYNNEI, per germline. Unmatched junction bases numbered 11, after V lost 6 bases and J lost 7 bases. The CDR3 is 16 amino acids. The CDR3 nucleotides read TGTGCCAGCAGCCAAGGGGGACTAGCGGCTAAAAATGAGCAGTTCTTC. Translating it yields CASSQGGLAAKNEQFF.

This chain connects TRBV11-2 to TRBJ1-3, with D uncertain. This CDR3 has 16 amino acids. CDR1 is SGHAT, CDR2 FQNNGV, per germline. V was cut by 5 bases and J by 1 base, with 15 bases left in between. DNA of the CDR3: TGTGCCAGCAGCCTATCCGCTCCCCGGTCTGGAAACACCATATATTTT. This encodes CASSLSAPRSGNTIYF.

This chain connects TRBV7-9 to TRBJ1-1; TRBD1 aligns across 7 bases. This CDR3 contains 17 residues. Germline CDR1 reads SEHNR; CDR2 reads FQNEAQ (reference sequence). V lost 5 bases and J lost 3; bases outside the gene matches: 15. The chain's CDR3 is CASSAPGGQWMDTEAFF. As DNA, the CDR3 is TGTGCCAGCAGCGCACCAGGGGGGCAGTGGATGGACACTGAAGCTTTCTTT.

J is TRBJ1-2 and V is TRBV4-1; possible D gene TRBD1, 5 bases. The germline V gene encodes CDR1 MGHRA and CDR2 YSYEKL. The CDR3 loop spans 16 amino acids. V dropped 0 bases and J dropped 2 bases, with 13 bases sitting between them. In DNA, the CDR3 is TGCGCCAGCAGCCAAGATAGGGGCGTGCTCAACTATGGCTACACCTTC. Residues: CASSQDRGVLNYGYTF.

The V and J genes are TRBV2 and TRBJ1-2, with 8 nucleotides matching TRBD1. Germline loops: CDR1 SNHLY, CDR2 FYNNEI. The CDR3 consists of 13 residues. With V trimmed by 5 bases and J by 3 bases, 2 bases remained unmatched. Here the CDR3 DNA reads TGTGCCAGCAGTTTGACAGGGGACTATGGCTACACCTTC. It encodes CASSLTGDYGYTF.

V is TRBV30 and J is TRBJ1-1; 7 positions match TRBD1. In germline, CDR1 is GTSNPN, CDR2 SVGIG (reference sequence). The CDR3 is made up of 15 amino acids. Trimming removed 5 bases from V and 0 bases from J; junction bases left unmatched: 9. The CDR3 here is CAWGRGDSMNTEAFF. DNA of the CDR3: TGTGCCTGGGGGCGGGGGGACAGCATGAACACTGAAGCTTTCTTT.